The sequence of this T cell receptor (beta chain) was determined in a study of cytotoxic CD8 clonotypes in ibrutinib-treated CLL. This clone came up a few times. The antigen is undetermined. In germline, CDR1 is SNHLY, CDR2 FYNNEI. The CDR3 has 16 amino acids. Trimming removed 5 bases from V and 8 bases from J; junction bases left unmatched: 11. Some clones are missing from TCRdb's copy, which holds only in-frame ones; the method was immunoSEQ multiplex PCR. This sample has over 250,000 clones, with about 72% found just once. General observations from the study: Clonality at baseline surpassed age-matched healthy donors and tracked circulating CD8+ T-cell counts.

This specimen was PBMCs, taken at disease progression, from a patient treated with ibrutinib. The chain links TRBV2 to TRBJ2-3; 12 bases are a match to TRBD2. This clonotype was sampled from a human donor with chronic lymphocytic leukemia. Here the CDR3 DNA reads TGTGCCAGCAGTACGACTAGCGGGGGCATACGGGGTACGCAGTATTTT. It codes for CASSTTSGGIRGTQYF.